The 32 T cell receptor beta chains given below trace back to one sample, sequenced in a study of blood T cell repertoires in COVID-19. Sequencing was performed with immunoSEQ multiplex PCR; in TCRdb, only in-frame clones are kept and a portion is missing. The data contain roughly 95,000 clones, roughly 80% of them singletons. The sample consisted of peripheral blood. Receptors originate from a man at least 80 years old with acute or convalescent COVID-19.

A few counts support this clone. The rearrangement uses TRBV21-1 and TRBJ1-2; the table's D call, TRBD1, has no DNA check behind it. TRBV21-1 counts as a pseudogene. The CDR3 contains 17 residues. The CDR3 loop is CASSKSFTGETNYGYTF. CDR3 in DNA: TGTGCCAGCAGCAAATCCTTCACAGGGGAAACAAACTATGGCTACACCTTC.

This rearrangement joins TRBV24-1 to TRBJ1-5; tentatively, D is TRBD1 (5 bases). Trimming left V 3 bases short and J 1 base short, with 9 bases between. The CDR3 contains 15 residues. Germline V gene sequence: CDR1 KGHDR, CDR2 SFDVKD. The CDR3 DNA follows: TGTGCCACCAGTGATCAGGGTATAAGCAATCAGCCCCAGCATTTT. Its translation: CATSDQGISNQPQHF.

Only a few counts were recorded for this clone. This chain joins TRBV7-2 and TRBJ1-2, with 8 bases identical to TRBD1. In germline, CDR1 is SGHTA, CDR2 FQGNSA. The CDR3 has 13 amino acids. The V and J ends lost 5 bases and 8 bases, in that order; junction bases with no gene match: 7. The CDR3 region has the DNA TGTGCCAGCAGCCGGGACAGGCAGGGCGGCTACACCTTC. It yields the protein CASSRDRQGGYTF.

The rearrangement uses TRBV30 and TRBJ1-1; 7 nucleotides align to TRBD1. With 2 bases clipped from V and 6 bases from J, the junction kept 15 bases outside the gene matches. This CDR3 region has 16 residues. CDR1 and CDR2 from the germline V gene are GTSNPN and SVGIG (reference sequence). The CDR3 DNA reads TGTGCCTGGAGTTCCCAACAGGGGAGTGGTTGGGCTGAAGCTTTCTTT. Translation gives CAWSSQQGSGWAEAFF.

V gene TRBV27 combines with J gene TRBJ2-1; TRBD2 matches 9 bases. V gave up 1 base and J gave up 7 bases; unmatched junction bases: 8. The CDR3 length is 16 residues. CDR1 is MNHEY and CDR2 is SMNVEV in the germline V gene (reference sequence). CDR3 DNA: TGTGCCAGCAGTTTATTAGCGGGAGATGGGTTGAATGAGCAGTTCTTC. Translated, it gives CASSLLAGDGLNEQFF.

CDR3 coding DNA: TGTGCCAGCAGCTTAGTCGGGGGGTCTGGGGCCAACGTCCTGACTTTC. This gives the protein CASSLVGGSGANVLTF. The V call is TRBV7-2, the J call TRBJ2-6; the match to TRBD2 covers 7 bases. J was trimmed by 1 base and V by 1 base; bases with no gene match: 1. This CDR3 comprises 16 residues. Germline V gene sequence: CDR1 SGHTA, CDR2 FQGNSA.

The J gene is TRBJ2-1, the V gene TRBV28; 9 positions match TRBD1. With V trimmed by 1 base and J by 7 bases, 8 bases remained unmatched. Germline CDR1 is MDHEN and CDR2 is SYDVKM. The CDR3 runs 16 residues. CDR3 nucleotide sequence: TGTGCCAGCAGTTTATCTGGACAGGGGTTAAGTAATGAGCAGTTCTTC. Translation: CASSLSGQGLSNEQFF.

This sequence joins TRBV28 and TRBJ2-1; 11 bases are a match to TRBD2. Germline trimming cut 4 bases from V and 9 bases from J; bases unmatched to any gene: 11. The CDR3 has 16 residues. From germline, CDR1 is MDHEN and CDR2 SYDVKM. The DNA of the CDR3 is TGTGCCAGCAGTTCCTCCGTTACTAGCGGGAGCGGTGAGCAGTTCTTC. The encoded protein is CASSSSVTSGSGEQFF.

Only one count was recorded for this clone. The V and J genes are TRBV5-6 and TRBJ2-7, with TRBD1 matching 9 bases. J lost 5 bases, V lost 2 bases, and 5 bases had no gene match. CDR3 length: 14 residues. Germline-derived CDR1 and CDR2 are SGHDT and YYEEEE. In DNA, the CDR3 is TGTGCCAGCAGCTTCGGACAGGGGACTAACGAGCAGTACTTC. Residues: CASSFGQGTNEQYF.

The chain carries TRBV5-1 and TRBJ1-4, with D uncertain. The CDR3 consists of 14 residues. Trimming pared 4 bases from V and 7 bases from J, leaving 14 bases between. Germline V gene sequence: CDR1 SGHRS, CDR2 YFSETQ. This CDR3 reads CASSVNERLEKLFF. CDR3 in DNA: TGCGCCAGCAGCGTCAACGAGCGCCTTGAAAAACTGTTTTTT.

The rearrangement links TRBV28 to TRBJ2-2; 8 bases are a match to TRBD2. CDR3 length equals 16 residues. J lost 6 bases, V lost 2 bases, and 8 bases had no gene match. Germline values: CDR1 MDHEN, CDR2 SYDVKM. The CDR3 spells CASSLIRPGGAGELFF. The CDR3 DNA reads as TGTGCCAGCAGTTTAATTCGGCCGGGAGGGGCCGGGGAGCTGTTTTTT.

The chain uses TRBV27 and TRBJ2-7, with 8 bases identical to TRBD1. With 5 bases clipped from V and 4 bases from J, the junction kept 7 bases outside the gene matches. The CDR3 covers 14 residues. The germline V gene encodes CDR1 MNHEY and CDR2 SMNVEV (reference sequence). The CDR3 DNA reads as TGTGCCAGCAGTCTGGACAGGGACCGTTACGAGCAGTACTTC. It codes for CASSLDRDRYEQYF.

V and J are TRBV5-1 and TRBJ2-7; 9 bases map to TRBD1. The CDR3 covers 15 residues. The V segment lost 1 base and the J segment 1 base; nucleotides outside the gene matches: 3. From germline, CDR1 is SGHRS and CDR2 YFSETQ. The CDR3 region has the DNA TGCGCCAGCAGCTTGTCCGGGACAGGGTCCTACGAGCAGTACTTC. Residues: CASSLSGTGSYEQYF.

The genes are TRBV7-2 and TRBJ2-7, with 8 bases matching TRBD1. Germline lookup yields CDR1 SGHTA and CDR2 FQGNSA. J gave up 2 bases and V 5 bases, and 8 bases lay outside the gene matches. The CDR3 covers 15 residues. CDR3 sequence reads: CASSPNQGAAYEQYF. The DNA of the CDR3 is TGTGCCAGCAGCCCAAACCAGGGGGCCGCCTACGAGCAGTACTTC. Variable domain in full (rest from reference TRBV7-2 and TRBJ2-7): GAGVSQSPSNKVTEKGKDVELRCDPISGHTALYWYRQSLGQGLEFLIYFQGNSAPDKSGLPSDRFSAERTGGSVSTLTIQRTQQEDSAVYLCASSPNQGAAYEQYFGPGTRLTVT.

The V gene is TRBV19, the J gene TRBJ1-4; D uncertain. Trimming took off 0 bases at V and 1 base at J, with 6 bases between the two ends. Germline CDR1 LNHDA, CDR2 SQIVND (reference sequence). The CDR3 totals 15 residues. CDR3 loop: CASSIDRGTNEKLFF. The DNA for the CDR3 is TGTGCCAGTAGTATAGACCGGGGAACTAATGAAAAACTGTTTTTT.

This clone showed up just once. J is TRBJ1-4 and V is TRBV6-5, with a tentative D call TRBD1 (6 bases). Trimming cost V 5 bases and J 5 bases, with 9 bases left between them. This CDR3 contains 13 residues. Germline V gene sequence: CDR1 MNHEY, CDR2 SVGAGI. DNA of the CDR3: TGTGCCAGCAGTACAGGGTTAAATGAAAAACTGTTTTTT. It encodes CASSTGLNEKLFF.

The V call is TRBV28, the J call TRBJ2-6, with no clear D. Germline CDR1 and CDR2: MDHEN and SYDVKM. The CDR3 contains 15 residues. Deletions cut 1 base from V and 0 bases from J, with 4 bases between. For the CDR3, the DNA is TGTGCCAGCAGTTTATACGGCTCTGGGGCCAACGTCCTGACTTTC. The encoded protein is CASSLYGSGANVLTF.

The rearrangement links TRBV3-1 (or the pseudogene TRBV3-2) to TRBJ2-1; 7 bases map to TRBD2. CDR1 and CDR2 from the germline V gene are LGHDT and YNNKEL (reference sequence). CDR3 size: 16 residues. The J segment lost 7 bases and the V segment lost 1 base, leaving 10 bases of the junction unmatched. The CDR3 loop reads CASSQGLAGAINEQFF. CDR3 bases: TGTGCCAGCAGCCAAGGACTTGCGGGAGCGATAAATGAGCAGTTCTTC.

The chain employs TRBV7-2 and TRBJ1-3, with D tentatively TRBD1 (6 bases). This CDR3 region has 16 residues. Between the trimmed V and J ends, which lost 5 bases and 4 bases, there was a span of 18 bases. The V gene's germline CDR1 is SGHTA and CDR2 FQGNSA. The CDR3 coding sequence is TGTGCCAGCAGCCAATCACGCGGCACAGGGGGAAACACCATATATTTT. Amino acid sequence: CASSQSRGTGGNTIYF.

The rearrangement links TRBV19 to TRBJ2-6; 7 bases fit TRBD2. This CDR3 region has 18 residues. CDR1 is LNHDA, CDR2 SQIVND, per germline (reference sequence). V shed 7 bases, J shed 0 bases, and the junction held 12 bases outside the gene matches. CDR3 nucleotides: TGTGCCAGTACACTAGCGACCCTGACGACCTCTGGGGCCAACGTCCTGACTTTC. It translates to CASTLATLTTSGANVLTF.

This clone showed up just a few times. J is TRBJ1-6 and V is TRBV6-6, with D perhaps TRBD1 (5 bases). The V gene's germline CDR1 is MNHNY and CDR2 SVGAGI (reference sequence). V gave up 6 bases and J gave up 9 bases, with 15 bases separating them. The CDR3 runs to 14 residues. The CDR3 reads CASREGVRGSPLHF. In nucleotides, the CDR3 is TGTGCCAGCAGGGAAGGGGTTAGGGGTTCACCCCTCCACTTT.

V and J are TRBV5-1 and TRBJ2-5; 10 bases line up with TRBD2. The CDR3 runs 15 residues. The ends lost 4 bases at V and 7 bases at J; junction bases unmatched: 10. The germline gives CDR1 SGHRS, CDR2 YFSETQ. CDR3: CASSPERGGLGTQYF. The CDR3 region has the DNA TGCGCCAGCAGCCCCGAGCGGGGGGGCCTGGGGACCCAGTACTTC. Using reference TRBV5-1 and TRBJ2-5 for the parts outside the CDR3, the full variable domain is KAGVTQTPRYLIKTRGQQVTLSCSPISGHRSVSWYQQTPGQGLQFLFEYFSETQRNKGNFPGRFSGRQFSNSRSEMNVSTLELGDSALYLCASSPERGGLGTQYFGPGTRLLVL.

V and J are TRBV12-3 or TRBV12-4 and TRBJ2-1; TRBD2 is a possible D gene (6 bases). The CDR3 is 11 residues long. V lost 3 bases to trimming and J lost 9 bases, with 6 bases between them. The CDR3 reads CASSLGGEQFF. DNA for the CDR3: TGTGCCAGCAGTTTGGGGGGTGAGCAGTTCTTC.

The chain links TRBV19 to TRBJ2-2, with D possibly TRBD1 on 5 matching bases. Trimming removed 5 bases at V and 7 bases at J, with 11 bases between. The CDR3 contains 13 residues. Germline-derived CDR1 and CDR2 are LNHDA and SQIVND (reference sequence). The CDR3 DNA reads as TGTGCCAGTAGTGTTCAGGGTATCGGGGAGCTGTTTTTT. Its translation: CASSVQGIGELFF.

J is TRBJ2-3 and V is TRBV5-1; 10 nucleotides align to TRBD2. The CDR3 is made up of 14 amino acids. Germline V gene lookup returns CDR1 SGHRS and CDR2 YFSETQ. After removal of 7 bases from V and 2 bases from J, the junction contained 4 bases not matched to a gene. The CDR3 spells CASLLAGNTDTQYF. The DNA of the CDR3 is TGCGCCAGCCTACTAGCGGGGAACACAGATACGCAGTATTTT.

The J gene is TRBJ2-1, the V gene TRBV5-1; D possibly corresponds to TRBD2 (6 bases). V was shortened by 0 bases and J by 8 bases, with 12 bases between the two germline ends. From germline, CDR1 is SGHRS and CDR2 YFSETQ. CDR3 length equals 14 residues. CDR3 in amino acids: CASSLVGGFDEQFF. As DNA, the CDR3 is TGCGCCAGCAGCTTGGTCGGGGGTTTCGATGAGCAGTTCTTC.

The chain carries TRBV6-6 and TRBJ2-3, with D possibly TRBD2 on 6 matching bases. Germline V gene sequence: CDR1 MNHNY, CDR2 SVGAGI (reference sequence). The length of the CDR3 is 12 residues. The V end was cut by 8 bases, the J end by 6 bases, with 12 bases between. The CDR3 here is CASGDSMDTQYF. The CDR3 DNA reads as TGTGCCAGCGGGGACTCTATGGATACGCAGTATTTT.

The genes are TRBV7-2 and TRBJ1-6; D is perhaps TRBD1 (6 bases). Trimming shortened V by 4 bases and J by 7 bases, and 20 bases separated the two germline ends. The CDR3 is made up of 17 amino acids. Germline-derived CDR1 and CDR2 are SGHTA and FQGNSA. The CDR3 sequence is CASSSNRVSASNSPLHF. CDR3 DNA: TGTGCCAGCAGCTCCAACAGGGTTTCGGCTTCCAATTCACCCCTCCACTTT.

V usage is TRBV27 and J usage is TRBJ2-7; 9 bases line up with TRBD2. CDR1 and CDR2 (germline): MNHEY, SMNVEV (reference sequence). CDR3 length: 14 amino acids. The trim removed 6 bases at V and 4 bases at J, leaving 7 bases unmatched. For the CDR3, the DNA is TGTGCCAGCAGACGGGCGGGAGGGCCGTACGAGCAGTACTTC. Protein sequence: CASRRAGGPYEQYF.

This clone showed up just a few times. This sequence joins TRBV28 and TRBJ1-6; 9 positions match TRBD1. The trim removed 6 bases at V and 6 bases at J, leaving 6 bases unmatched. This CDR3 is 15 amino acids long. Germline CDR1 reads MDHEN; CDR2 reads SYDVKM. The CDR3 here is CASSRTGGSNSPLHF. CDR3 coding DNA: TGTGCCAGCAGCCGAACAGGGGGCAGTAATTCACCCCTCCACTTT.

The chain employs TRBV28 and TRBJ2-5, with 8 bases that match TRBD1. The length of the CDR3 is 16 residues. V lost 5 bases and J lost 4; bases outside the gene matches: 12. Germline V CDR1 and CDR2: MDHEN, SYDVKM. CDR3 loop: CASSPSTGAKGETQYF. The CDR3 nucleotides are TGTGCCAGCAGTCCGTCGACAGGGGCAAAGGGAGAGACCCAGTACTTC.

The CDR3 bases are TGTGCCAGCAGTTTGAACAGGGGAGGATCACCCCTCCACTTT. Its translation: CASSLNRGGSPLHF. This chain links TRBV27 with TRBJ1-6, with 7 bases lining up with TRBD1. Germline trimming cut 3 bases from V and 10 bases from J; bases unmatched to any gene: 6. This CDR3 has 14 amino acids. Germline V CDR1 and CDR2: MNHEY, SMNVEV (reference sequence).